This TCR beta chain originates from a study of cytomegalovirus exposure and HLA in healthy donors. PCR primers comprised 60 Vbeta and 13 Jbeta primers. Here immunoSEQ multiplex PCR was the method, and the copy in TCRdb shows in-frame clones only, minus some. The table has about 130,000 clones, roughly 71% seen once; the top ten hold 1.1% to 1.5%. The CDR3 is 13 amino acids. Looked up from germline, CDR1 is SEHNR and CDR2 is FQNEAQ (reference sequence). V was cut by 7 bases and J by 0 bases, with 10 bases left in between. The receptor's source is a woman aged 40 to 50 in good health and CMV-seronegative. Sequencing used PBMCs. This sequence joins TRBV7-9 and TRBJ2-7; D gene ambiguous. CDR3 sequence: CASTSGASYEQYF. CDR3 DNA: TGTGCCAGCACCTCTGGAGCCTCCTACGAGCAGTACTTC.